This T cell receptor beta chain stems from a study of blood T cell repertoires in COVID-19. For the study at large: Whether acute or convalescent, the COVID-19 samples came from the United States, Italy and Spain.

This CDR3 has 16 amino acids. Germline values: CDR1 MGHDK, CDR2 SYGVNS. Germline trimming cut 5 bases from V and 5 bases from J; bases unmatched to any gene: 13. This clone was observed a single time. TCRdb keeps only in-frame clones here, not all; method: immunoSEQ multiplex PCR. The repertoire has 150,000 to 200,000 clones, 88% of them found once; the top ten carry approximately 7%. Adults between roughly 18 and 95 years of age took part from 24 US areas. Cohort allocation depended upon clinical history that participants reported. Source material: PBMCs or T cells enriched from blood (not recorded which). The chain combines TRBV25-1 with TRBJ1-2; 8 positions agree with TRBD1. This clonotype originated in a woman between 45 and 65 years old who had recovered from COVID-19. In DNA, the CDR3 is TGTGCCAGCAGTTTATCAGGGGGCAGGGTAGAATATGGCTACACCTTC. Translating it yields CASSLSGGRVEYGYTF.